Reported below is one T cell receptor beta chain. Original data processing: Estimation of nucleated cell counts was performed using reference gene primer amplification. Only in-frame clones appear in the TCRdb table, and some are missing; sequencing was by immunoSEQ multiplex PCR. V and J calls and clone size are those listed in that table; D and trimming were worked out from the DNA. Of fewer than 150,000 clones in the sample, about 81% were seen once. This specimen belongs to a study of blood T cell repertoires in COVID-19. Overall study context: Acute and convalescent COVID-19 samples came from the United States, Italy and Spain. T cells, B-cell-depleted T cells, or PBMCs provided the cDNA or gDNA that served as material.

This clonotype originated in a woman of 80 years or more with acute or convalescent COVID-19. The sample comprised peripheral blood.

The CDR3 protein is CASSLRTKLVGVKNIQYF. DNA of the CDR3: TGCGCCAGCAGCTTGAGGACAAAGCTCGTTGGGGTCAAAAACATTCAGTACTTC. V and J are TRBV5-1 and TRBJ2-4, with a tentative D call TRBD1 (5 bases). Trimming left V 1 base short and J 3 bases short, with 20 bases between. The CDR3 loop spans 18 amino acids. Germline V gene sequence: CDR1 SGHRS, CDR2 YFSETQ.